This entry concerns a single TCR beta chain. Its target is unknown. UMI labels and 5' RACE were used to prepare the TRB cDNA libraries. TCRdb reprocessed the 5' RACE reads; each CDR3 protein has one entry and no DNA is given. Reported are roughly 65,000 distinct CDR3 sequences; the ten largest clones contain 0.55% to 0.85%. These data originate in a study of CXCR3-negative and CXCR3-positive naive CD8 T cells. Across the study: Each library held about 1.5 +/- 0.3 million TRB reads, 120 million to 150 million in total. Study-wide findings and caveats: Because surface CD5 did not distinguish the naive subsets, TCR strength was inferred from TRB CDR3 properties. Naive cells positive for CXCR3 carried more hydrophobic TRB CDR3s than CXCR3-negative ones.

The sequenced sample was naive CXCR3+ CD8+ T cells from blood. Subset meaning: CD45RO-CCR7+CD27+CD95- naive CD8+ T cells expressing CXCR3 (TNR3+). The sequence came from a human donor in good health. Some clones in this sample may be carry-over from other donors' samples.

CDR3: CASSLPSGPYEQYF. The J gene is TRBJ2-7, the V gene TRBV11-1; the TRBD2 assignment by TCRdb is unverifiable without DNA. CDR1 is SGHAT and CDR2 is FQDESV in the germline V gene (reference sequence). The CDR3 contains 14 residues.